This T cell receptor beta chain was sequenced during a study of shared clonotypes between healthy human individuals. Study conclusions and caveats: Only blood was sampled, and tissue TCR repertoires likely differ from blood ones. Rarefaction analysis demonstrated incomplete sorted-subset sequencing notwithstanding large depth. When compared with the clonotypes that were shared by all four sorted-subset donors, the non-shared clonotypes turned out to have lower generation probabilities.

The CDR3 length is 14 residues. V lost 5 bases to trimming and J lost 0 bases, with 9 bases between them. The germline gives CDR1 LNHDA, CDR2 SQIVND (reference sequence). TCRdb's copy holds only in-frame clones and misses some; the assay was immunoSEQ multiplex PCR. The table has some 500,000 clones, approximately 95% seen once. On this clone itself: Its antigen is unidentified.

The chain has TRBV19 and TRBJ2-3; D is unclear. The receptor comes from a woman in her twenties or thirties in good health. Sequencing was done on a sample of naive CD4+ T cells sorted from blood. Sample subset: CD45RA+ positively selected. The CDR3 loop reads CASSLADSTDTQYF. DNA for the CDR3: TGTGCCAGTAGTCTTGCGGATAGCACAGATACGCAGTATTTT.